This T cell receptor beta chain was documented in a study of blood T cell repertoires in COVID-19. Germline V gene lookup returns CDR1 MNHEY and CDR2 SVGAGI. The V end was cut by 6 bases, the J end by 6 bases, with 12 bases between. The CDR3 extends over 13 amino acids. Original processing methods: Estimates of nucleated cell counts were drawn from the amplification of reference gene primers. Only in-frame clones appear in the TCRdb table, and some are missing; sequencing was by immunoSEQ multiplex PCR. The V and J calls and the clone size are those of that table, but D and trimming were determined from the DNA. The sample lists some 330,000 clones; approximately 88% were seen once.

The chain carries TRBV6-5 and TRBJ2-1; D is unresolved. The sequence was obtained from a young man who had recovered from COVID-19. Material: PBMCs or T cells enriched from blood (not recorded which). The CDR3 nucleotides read TGTGCCAGCAGGCTCGACTCAACCAATGAGCAGTTCTTC. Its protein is CASRLDSTNEQFF.